Reported below is one T cell receptor (beta chain). Its antigen is unknown. Time point here: cycle 4 day 1 (C4D1), after less than seven weeks of nivolumab. Relapse was seen in all patients after autologous stem cell transplantation, and brentuximab vedotin exposure was variable. The entry originates in a study of PD-1 blockade in classical Hodgkin lymphoma. Study results and caveats: Newly diagnosed patients had baseline TCR diversity that was reportedly lower than that of healthy donors. Baseline diversity was lower in partial responders and progressors than complete responders. With CD4+ cells, TCR diversity rose significantly by C4D1, but not with CD8+ cells. Repertoires differed for reasons still undefined, possibly disease activity or prior therapy.

This table comes from immunoSEQ multiplex PCR, and its TCRdb copy is limited to in-frame clones, with some not included. The data show 15,000 to 20,000 clones, over 75% seen once. CDR3 size: 15 residues. The germline CDR1 and CDR2 sequences are LNHDA and SQIVND (reference sequence). V dropped 6 bases and J dropped 4 bases, with 18 bases sitting between them. The sequencing used peripheral blood mononuclear cells (PBMCs), collected before the fourth cycle of nivolumab. This chain joins TRBV19 and TRBJ1-2; maybe TRBD1 (5 bases). The receptor was derived from a human donor with classical Hodgkin lymphoma. This CDR3 is CASSSTLTGSYGYTF. For the CDR3, the DNA is TGTGCCAGTAGCTCTACTCTTACAGGTTCCTATGGCTACACCTTC.